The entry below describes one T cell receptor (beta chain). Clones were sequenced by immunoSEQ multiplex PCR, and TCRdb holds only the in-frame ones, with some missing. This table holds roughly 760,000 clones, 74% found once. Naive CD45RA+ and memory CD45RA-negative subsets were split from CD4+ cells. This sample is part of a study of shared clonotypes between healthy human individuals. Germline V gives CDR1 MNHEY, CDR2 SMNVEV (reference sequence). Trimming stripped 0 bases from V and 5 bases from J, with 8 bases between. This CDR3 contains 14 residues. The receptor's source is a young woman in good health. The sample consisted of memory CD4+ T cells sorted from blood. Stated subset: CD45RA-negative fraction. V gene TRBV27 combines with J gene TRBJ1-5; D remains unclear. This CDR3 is CASSLSGSDQPQHF. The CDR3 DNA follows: TGTGCCAGCAGTTTATCAGGGTCGGATCAGCCCCAGCATTTT.